These T cell receptor beta chains were read from a single sample in a study of human T cells and chemical hapten exposure. Via MiXCR, TCRdb re-called the RACE reads, giving one row per CDR3 protein. This sample has more than 150,000 distinct CDR3 sequences, with roughly 30% found just once. The sequencing used whole blood, collected in connection with sensitization to the hapten diphenylcyclopropenone (DPC). The source is a woman aged 25-40 years with alopecia areata. Some clones in this sample may be carry-over from other donors' samples. The CDR3 runs from the conserved cysteine through the conserved F or W. The order of the fields is CDR3 protein, CDR3 DNA, clone size, D gene, J gene, V gene. A D gene is named only where the DNA matches it firmly. The size field is filled for only some rows; it gives once, few, many or a size class.

CDR3: CASRLAIGTDTQYF
DNA: TGTGCCAGTAGGCTAGCGATCGGCACAGATACGCAGTATTTT
size: few
D: NA
J: TRBJ2-3
V: TRBV6-1

CDR3: CSVRHTDTQYF
DNA: TGCAGTGTACGGCACACAGATACGCAGTATTTT
size: many
D: NA
J: TRBJ2-3
V: TRBV20-1

CDR3: CSYTGGFQNTIYF
DNA: TGCAGCTATACCGGCGGATTCCAAAACACCATATATTTT
size: few
D: NA
J: TRBJ1-3
V: TRBV29-1

CDR3: CASQGLAGYSNTGELFF
DNA: TGTGCCAGTCAGGGACTAGCGGGGTACTCGAACACCGGGGAGCTGTTTTTT
size: many
D: TRBD2
J: TRBJ2-2
V: TRBV7-8

CDR3: CASSLKLGTGNTEAFF
DNA: TGTGCCAGCAGTTTGAAACTCGGGACAGGTAACACTGAAGCTTTCTTT
size: NA
D: TRBD1
J: TRBJ1-1
V: TRBV6-2/TRBV6-3

CDR3: CSVETGPGETQYF
DNA: TGCAGCGTTGAGACAGGGCCTGGAGAGACCCAGTACTTC
size: NA
D: TRBD1
J: TRBJ2-5
V: TRBV29-1

CDR3: CASIARPTTGELFF
DNA: TGTGCCAGCATAGCCAGGCCCACCACCGGGGAGCTGTTTTTT
size: few
D: NA
J: TRBJ2-2
V: TRBV2

CDR3: CASSGRGNFKAFF
DNA: TGTGCCAGCAGTGGCAGGGGGAATTTCAAAGCTTTCTTT
size: many
D: TRBD1
J: TRBJ1-1
V: TRBV6-1

CDR3: CATSVDGREAFF
DNA: TGTGCCACCAGTGTCGACGGTAGAGAAGCTTTCTTT
size: NA
D: NA
J: TRBJ1-1
V: TRBV24-1

CDR3: CASNPAGGPADTQYF
DNA: TGTGCCAGCAATCCGGCGGGAGGACCCGCAGATACGCAGTATTTT
size: NA
D: TRBD2
J: TRBJ2-3
V: TRBV28

CDR3: CASSVDPTSGVKNEQFF
DNA: TGTGCCAGCAGCGTAGACCCGACTAGCGGGGTAAAAAATGAGCAGTTCTTC
size: NA
D: TRBD2
J: TRBJ2-1
V: TRBV9

CDR3: CATSDPGRSLADTQYF
DNA: TGTGCCACCAGTGACCCGGGACGAAGCCTCGCAGATACGCAGTATTTT
size: NA
D: NA
J: TRBJ2-3
V: TRBV24-1

CDR3: CASSERWNTEAFF
DNA: TGTGCCAGCAGCGAAAGATGGAACACTGAAGCTTTCTTT
size: NA
D: NA
J: TRBJ1-1
V: TRBV7-9

CDR3: CASSLAGGRGSYNEQFF
DNA: TGTGCCAGCAGTCTAGCGGGAGGCCGGGGCTCCTACAATGAGCAGTTCTTC
size: few
D: TRBD2
J: TRBJ2-1
V: TRBV27

CDR3: CASSRDYRQETQYF
DNA: TGTGCCAGCAGCCGGGACTACCGCCAAGAGACCCAGTACTTC
size: NA
D: TRBD2
J: TRBJ2-5
V: TRBV5-5

CDR3: CASSLGGSYNSPLHF
DNA: TGCGCCAGCAGCTTGGGTGGGTCCTATAATTCACCCCTCCACTTT
size: few
D: NA
J: TRBJ1-6
V: TRBV5-1

CDR3: CASSITGYNEQFF
DNA: TGCGCCAGCAGCATCACCGGATACAATGAGCAGTTCTTC
size: NA
D: NA
J: TRBJ2-1
V: TRBV5-1

CDR3: CASKRTGAGSETQYF
DNA: TGTGCCAGCAAGAGGACCGGGGCCGGTAGCGAGACCCAGTACTTC
size: NA
D: NA
J: TRBJ2-5
V: TRBV6-2/TRBV6-3

CDR3: CASSFEDRGRINYGYTF
DNA: TGTGCCAGCAGTTTTGAGGACAGGGGAAGAATTAATTATGGCTACACCTTC
size: NA
D: TRBD1
J: TRBJ1-2
V: TRBV12-3/TRBV12-4